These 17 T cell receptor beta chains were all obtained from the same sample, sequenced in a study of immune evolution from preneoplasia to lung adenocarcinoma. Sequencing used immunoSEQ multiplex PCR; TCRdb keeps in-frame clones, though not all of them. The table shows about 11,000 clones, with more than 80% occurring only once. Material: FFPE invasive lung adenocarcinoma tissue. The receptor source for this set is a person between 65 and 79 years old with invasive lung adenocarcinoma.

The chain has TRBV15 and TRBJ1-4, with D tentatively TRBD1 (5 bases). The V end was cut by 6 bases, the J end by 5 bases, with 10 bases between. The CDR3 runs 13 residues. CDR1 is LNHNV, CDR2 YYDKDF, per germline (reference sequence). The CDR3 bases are TGTGCCACCAGTAACGCAGGGAATGAAAAACTGTTTTTT. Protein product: CATSNAGNEKLFF.

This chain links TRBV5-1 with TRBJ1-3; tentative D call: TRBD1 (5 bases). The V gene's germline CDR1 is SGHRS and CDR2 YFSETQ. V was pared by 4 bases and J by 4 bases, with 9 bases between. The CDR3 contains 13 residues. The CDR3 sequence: CASSPEGGNTIYF. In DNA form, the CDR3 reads TGCGCCAGCAGCCCGGAGGGGGGAAACACCATATATTTT.

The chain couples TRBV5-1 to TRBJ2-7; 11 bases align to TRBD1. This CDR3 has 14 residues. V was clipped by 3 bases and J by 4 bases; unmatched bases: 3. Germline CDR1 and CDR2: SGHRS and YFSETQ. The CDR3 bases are TGCGCCAGCAGCTGGGGGACAGGGGGGTACGAGCAGTACTTC. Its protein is CASSWGTGGYEQYF.

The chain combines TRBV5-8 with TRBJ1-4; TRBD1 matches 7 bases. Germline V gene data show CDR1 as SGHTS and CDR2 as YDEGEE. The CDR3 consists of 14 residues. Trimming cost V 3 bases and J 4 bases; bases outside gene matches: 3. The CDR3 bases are TGTGCCAGCAGCTCGGGACAGCTTAATGAAAAACTGTTTTTT. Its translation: CASSSGQLNEKLFF. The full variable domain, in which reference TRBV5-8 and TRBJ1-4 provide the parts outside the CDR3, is EAGVTQSPTHLIKTRGQQATLRCSPISGHTSVYWYQQALGLGLQFLLWYDEGEERNRGNFPPRFSGRQFPNYSSELNVNALELEDSALYLCASSSGQLNEKLFFGSGTQLSVL.

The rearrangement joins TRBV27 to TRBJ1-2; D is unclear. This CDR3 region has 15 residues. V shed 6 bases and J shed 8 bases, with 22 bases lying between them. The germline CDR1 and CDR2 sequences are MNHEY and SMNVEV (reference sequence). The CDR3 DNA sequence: TGTGCCAGCAGATCTGAGGGCTACATCTCCTCGGGCTACACCTTC. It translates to CASRSEGYISSGYTF.

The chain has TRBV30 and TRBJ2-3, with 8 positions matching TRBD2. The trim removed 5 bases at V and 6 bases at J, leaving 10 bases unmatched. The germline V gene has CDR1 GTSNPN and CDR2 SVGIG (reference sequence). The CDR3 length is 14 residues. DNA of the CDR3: TGTGCCTGGCAACCCGGGGGGGCCCTTGATACGCAGTATTTT. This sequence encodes CAWQPGGALDTQYF.

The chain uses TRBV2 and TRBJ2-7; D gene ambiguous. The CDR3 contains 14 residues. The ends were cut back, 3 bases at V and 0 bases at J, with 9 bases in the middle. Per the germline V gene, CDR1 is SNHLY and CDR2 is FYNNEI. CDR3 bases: TGTGCCAGCAGTGATCAAATTTCCTCCTACGAGCAGTACTTC. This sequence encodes CASSDQISSYEQYF.

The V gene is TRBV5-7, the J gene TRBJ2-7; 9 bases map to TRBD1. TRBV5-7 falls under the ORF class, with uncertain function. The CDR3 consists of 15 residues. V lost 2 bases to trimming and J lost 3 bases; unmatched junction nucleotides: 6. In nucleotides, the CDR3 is TGTGCCAGCAGCTTATACCGGGACAGGGACTACGAGCAGTACTTC. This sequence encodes CASSLYRDRDYEQYF.

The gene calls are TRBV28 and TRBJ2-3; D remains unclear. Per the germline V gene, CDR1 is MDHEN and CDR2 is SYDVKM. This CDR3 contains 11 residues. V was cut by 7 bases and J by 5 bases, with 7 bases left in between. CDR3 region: CASKDVDTQYF. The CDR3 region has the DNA TGTGCCAGCAAGGATGTAGATACGCAGTATTTT.

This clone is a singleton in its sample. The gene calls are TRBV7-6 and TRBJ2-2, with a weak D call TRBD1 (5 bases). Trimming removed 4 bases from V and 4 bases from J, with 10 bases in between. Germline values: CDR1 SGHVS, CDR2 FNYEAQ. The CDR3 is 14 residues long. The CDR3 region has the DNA TGTGCCAGCAGCTCAGACAGAGCCACCGGGGAGCTGTTTTTT. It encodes CASSSDRATGELFF.

The CDR3 loop reads CASSPNPTGPYEQYF. CDR3 DNA sequence: TGCGCCAGCAGCCCGAACCCGACAGGACCCTACGAGCAGTACTTC. The rearrangement uses TRBV5-1 and TRBJ2-7; perhaps TRBD1 as D (6 bases). V was clipped by 4 bases and J by 2 bases, with 16 bases between them. Germline lookup yields CDR1 SGHRS and CDR2 YFSETQ. This CDR3 region has 15 residues.

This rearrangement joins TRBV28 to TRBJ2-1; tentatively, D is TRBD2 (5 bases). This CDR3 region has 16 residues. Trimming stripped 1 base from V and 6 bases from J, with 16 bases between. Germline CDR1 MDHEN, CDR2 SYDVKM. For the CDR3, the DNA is TGTGCCAGCAGTTTATTGATGACTAAGCTCGGCAATGAGCAGTTCTTC. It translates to CASSLLMTKLGNEQFF.

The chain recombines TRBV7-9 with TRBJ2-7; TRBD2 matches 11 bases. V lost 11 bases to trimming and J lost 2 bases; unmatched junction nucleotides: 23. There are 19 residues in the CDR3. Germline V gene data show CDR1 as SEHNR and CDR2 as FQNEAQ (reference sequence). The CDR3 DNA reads TGTGCCCTAGTCAACACAGGGGGCCTAGCGGGAGGCGCCACCTACGAGCAGTACTTC. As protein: CALVNTGGLAGGATYEQYF. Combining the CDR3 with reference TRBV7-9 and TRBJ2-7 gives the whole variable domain DTGVSQNPRHKITKRGQNVTFRCDPISEHNRLYWYRQTLGQGPEFLTYFQNEAQLEKSRLLSDRFSAERPKGSFSTLEIQRTEQGDSAMYLCALVNTGGLAGGATYEQYFGPGTRLTVT.

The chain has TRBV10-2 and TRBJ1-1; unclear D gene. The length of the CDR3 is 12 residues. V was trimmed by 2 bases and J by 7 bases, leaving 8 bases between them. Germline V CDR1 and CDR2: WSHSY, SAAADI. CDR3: CASSERGDEAFF. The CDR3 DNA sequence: TGCGCCAGCAGTGAGCGCGGAGATGAAGCTTTCTTT.

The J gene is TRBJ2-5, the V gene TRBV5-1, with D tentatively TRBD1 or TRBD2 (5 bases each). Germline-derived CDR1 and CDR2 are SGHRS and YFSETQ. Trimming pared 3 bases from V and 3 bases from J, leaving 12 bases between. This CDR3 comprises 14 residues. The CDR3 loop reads CASSYSGPEETQYF. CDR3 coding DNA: TGCGCCAGCAGCTATTCGGGACCCGAAGAGACCCAGTACTTC. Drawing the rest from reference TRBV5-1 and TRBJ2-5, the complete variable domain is KAGVTQTPRYLIKTRGQQVTLSCSPISGHRSVSWYQQTPGQGLQFLFEYFSETQRNKGNFPGRFSGRQFSNSRSEMNVSTLELGDSALYLCASSYSGPEETQYFGPGTRLLVL.

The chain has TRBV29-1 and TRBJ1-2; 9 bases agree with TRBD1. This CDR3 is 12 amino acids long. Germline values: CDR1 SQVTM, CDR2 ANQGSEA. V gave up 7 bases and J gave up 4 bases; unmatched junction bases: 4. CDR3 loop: CSAQTGGYGYTF. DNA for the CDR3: TGCAGCGCCCAGACAGGGGGCTATGGCTACACCTTC.

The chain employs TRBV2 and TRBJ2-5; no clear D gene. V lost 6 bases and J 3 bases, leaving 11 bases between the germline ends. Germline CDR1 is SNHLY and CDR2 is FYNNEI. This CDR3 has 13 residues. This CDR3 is CASRRSPEETQYF. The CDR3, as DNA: TGTGCCAGCAGGAGGAGTCCGGAAGAGACCCAGTACTTC.